The TCR beta chain under discussion was sequenced for a study of control samples from healthy donors and cancer patients (dated by TCRdb to the early 2020s). Including the terminal cysteine and phenylalanine, the CDR3 comprises 15 residues. Just the 45-base CDR3 DNA is kept, in frame starting at base 1. The germline V gene provides CDR1 SGHRS and CDR2 YFSETQ. V has 3 bases trimmed and J has 4 bases trimmed; junction bases matching no gene number 7. The library was made by the immunoSEQ multiplex PCR assay. TCRdb limited this immuneACCESS table to in-frame rearrangements with V and J called. A share of clones is missing; checked studies link under half to unresolved V genes, and the rest is unexplained. Here the sample has under 95,000 clones; 80% to 95% occur a single time. In total, the top ten clones hold around 0.95% of the sample. This clone was recorded once. Its recognized antigen is unknown. Per-nucleotide qualities are absent, and no much larger clonotype sits a single base away.

The receptor's source is a woman aged 25-40 years in good health. The chain employs TRBV5-1 and TRBJ1-3; 7 bases in the middle match TRBD1. Source material: blood. The DNA sequence is as follows: TGCGCCAGCAGCTCCACAGGGGCAAGGGGAAACACCATATATTTT. This encodes CASSSTGARGNTIYF.